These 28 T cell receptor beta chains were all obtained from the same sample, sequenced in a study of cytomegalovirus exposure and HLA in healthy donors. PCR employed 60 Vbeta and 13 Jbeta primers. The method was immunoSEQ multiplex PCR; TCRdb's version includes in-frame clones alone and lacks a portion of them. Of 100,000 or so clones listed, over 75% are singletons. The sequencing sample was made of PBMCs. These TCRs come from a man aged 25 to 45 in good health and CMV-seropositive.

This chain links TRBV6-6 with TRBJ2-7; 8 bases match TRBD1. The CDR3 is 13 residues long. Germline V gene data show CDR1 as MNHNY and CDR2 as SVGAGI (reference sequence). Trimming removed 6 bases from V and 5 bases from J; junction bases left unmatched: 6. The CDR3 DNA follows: TGTGCCAGCAGCAAGACAGGGGTGGACGAGCAGTACTTC. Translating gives CASSKTGVDEQYF.

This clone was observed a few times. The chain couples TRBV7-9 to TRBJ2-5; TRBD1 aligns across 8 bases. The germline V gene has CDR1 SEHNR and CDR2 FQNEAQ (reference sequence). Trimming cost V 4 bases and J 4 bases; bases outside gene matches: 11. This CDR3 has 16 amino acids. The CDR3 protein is CASSSPYRGKGETQYF. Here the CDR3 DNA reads TGTGCCAGCAGCTCCCCGTACAGGGGGAAGGGAGAGACCCAGTACTTC.

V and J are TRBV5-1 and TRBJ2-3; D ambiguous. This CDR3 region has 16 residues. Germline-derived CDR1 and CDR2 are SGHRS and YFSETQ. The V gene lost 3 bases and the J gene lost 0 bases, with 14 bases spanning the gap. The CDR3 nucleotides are TGCGCCAGCAGCTCTTACAGCTACTCTAGCACAGATACGCAGTATTTT. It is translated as CASSSYSYSSTDTQYF.

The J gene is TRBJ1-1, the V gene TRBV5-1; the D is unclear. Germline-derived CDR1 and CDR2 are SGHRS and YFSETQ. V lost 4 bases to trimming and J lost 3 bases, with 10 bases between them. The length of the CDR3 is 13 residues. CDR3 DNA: TGCGCCAGCAGCGGAGGGTGGGACACTGAAGCTTTCTTT. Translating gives CASSGGWDTEAFF. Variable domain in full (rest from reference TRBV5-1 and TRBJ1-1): KAGVTQTPRYLIKTRGQQVTLSCSPISGHRSVSWYQQTPGQGLQFLFEYFSETQRNKGNFPGRFSGRQFSNSRSEMNVSTLELGDSALYLCASSGGWDTEAFFGQGTRLTVV.

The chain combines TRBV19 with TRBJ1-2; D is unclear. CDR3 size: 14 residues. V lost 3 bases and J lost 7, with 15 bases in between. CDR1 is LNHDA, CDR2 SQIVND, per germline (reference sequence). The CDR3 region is CASSIGTVIVGYTF. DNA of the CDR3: TGTGCCAGTAGTATTGGTACGGTTATCGTTGGCTACACCTTC.

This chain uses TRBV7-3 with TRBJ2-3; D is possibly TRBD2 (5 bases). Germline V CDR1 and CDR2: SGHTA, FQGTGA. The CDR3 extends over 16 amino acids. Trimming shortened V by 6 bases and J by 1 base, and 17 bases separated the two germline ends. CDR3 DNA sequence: TGTGCCAGCAGGTTAGGGAGCGGTTCTCGCACAGATACGCAGTATTTT. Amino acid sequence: CASRLGSGSRTDTQYF.

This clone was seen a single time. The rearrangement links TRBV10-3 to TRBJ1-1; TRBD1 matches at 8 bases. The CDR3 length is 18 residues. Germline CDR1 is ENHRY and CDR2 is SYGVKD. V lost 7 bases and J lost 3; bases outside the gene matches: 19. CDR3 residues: CAITSKTGVGVGYTEAFF. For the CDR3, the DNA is TGTGCCATCACTTCTAAGACAGGGGTAGGTGTCGGGTACACTGAAGCTTTCTTT.

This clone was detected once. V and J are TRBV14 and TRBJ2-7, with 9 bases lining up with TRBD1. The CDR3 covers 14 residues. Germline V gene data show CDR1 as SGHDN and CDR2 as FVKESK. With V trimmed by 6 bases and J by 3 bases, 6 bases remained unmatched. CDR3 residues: CASRQTGQGYEQYV. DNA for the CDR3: TGTGCCAGCAGACAAACGGGACAGGGCTACGAGCAGTACGTC.

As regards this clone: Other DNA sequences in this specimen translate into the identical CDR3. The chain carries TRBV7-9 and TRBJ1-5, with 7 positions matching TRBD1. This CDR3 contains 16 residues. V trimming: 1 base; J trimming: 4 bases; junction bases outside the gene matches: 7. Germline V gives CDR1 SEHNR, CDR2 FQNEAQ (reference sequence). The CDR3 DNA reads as TGTGCCAGCAGCTTAGGGGTGGGACAGTCAAATCAGCCCCAGCATTTT. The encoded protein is CASSLGVGQSNQPQHF.

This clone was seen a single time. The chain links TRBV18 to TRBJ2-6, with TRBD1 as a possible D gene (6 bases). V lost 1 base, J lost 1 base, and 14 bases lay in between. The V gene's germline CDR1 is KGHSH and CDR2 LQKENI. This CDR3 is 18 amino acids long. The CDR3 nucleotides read TGTGCCAGCTCACCACTATTCGACAGGTTATCTGGGGCCAACGTCCTGACTTTC. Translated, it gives CASSPLFDRLSGANVLTF.

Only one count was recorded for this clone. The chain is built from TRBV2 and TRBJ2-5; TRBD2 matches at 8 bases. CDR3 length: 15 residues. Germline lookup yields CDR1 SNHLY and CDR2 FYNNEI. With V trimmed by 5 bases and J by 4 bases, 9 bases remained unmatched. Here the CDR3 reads CASSSTGGPRETQYF. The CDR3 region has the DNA TGTGCCAGCAGTTCCACGGGGGGGCCGAGAGAGACCCAGTACTTC. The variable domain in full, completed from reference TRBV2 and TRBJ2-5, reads EPEVTQTPSHQVTQMGQEVILRCVPISNHLYFYWYRQILGQKVEFLVSFYNNEISEKSEIFDDQFSVERPDGSNFTLKIRSTKLEDSAMYFCASSSTGGPRETQYFGPGTRLLVL.

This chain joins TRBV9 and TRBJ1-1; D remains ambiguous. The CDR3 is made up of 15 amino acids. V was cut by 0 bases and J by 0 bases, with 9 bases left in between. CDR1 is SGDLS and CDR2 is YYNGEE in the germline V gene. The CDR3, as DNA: TGTGCCAGCAGCGTAGGAGGGAACATGAACACTGAAGCTTTCTTT. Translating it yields CASSVGGNMNTEAFF.

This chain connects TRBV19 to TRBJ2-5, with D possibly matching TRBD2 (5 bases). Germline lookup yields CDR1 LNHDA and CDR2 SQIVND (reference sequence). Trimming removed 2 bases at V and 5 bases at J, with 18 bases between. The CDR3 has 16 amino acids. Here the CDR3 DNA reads TGTGCCAGTAGTATACTTGCGGGTCAGCCCGGGGAGACCCAGTACTTC. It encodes CASSILAGQPGETQYF.

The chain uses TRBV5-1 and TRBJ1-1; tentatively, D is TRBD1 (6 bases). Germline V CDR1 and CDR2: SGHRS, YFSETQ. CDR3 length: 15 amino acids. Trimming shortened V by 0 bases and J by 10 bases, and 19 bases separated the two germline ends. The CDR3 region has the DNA TGCGCCAGCAGCTTGGAAATTGGGGGGGCAGGGAGAGCTTTCTTT. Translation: CASSLEIGGAGRAFF. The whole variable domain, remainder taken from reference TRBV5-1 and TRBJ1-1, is KAGVTQTPRYLIKTRGQQVTLSCSPISGHRSVSWYQQTPGQGLQFLFEYFSETQRNKGNFPGRFSGRQFSNSRSEMNVSTLELGDSALYLCASSLEIGGAGRAFFGQGTRLTVV.

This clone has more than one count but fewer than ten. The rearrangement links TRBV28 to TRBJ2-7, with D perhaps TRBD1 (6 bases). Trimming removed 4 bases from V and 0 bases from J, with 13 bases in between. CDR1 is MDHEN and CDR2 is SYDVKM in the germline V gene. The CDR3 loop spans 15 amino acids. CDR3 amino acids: CASSWGIGGSYEQYF. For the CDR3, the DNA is TGTGCCAGCAGTTGGGGGATAGGGGGCTCCTACGAGCAGTACTTC.

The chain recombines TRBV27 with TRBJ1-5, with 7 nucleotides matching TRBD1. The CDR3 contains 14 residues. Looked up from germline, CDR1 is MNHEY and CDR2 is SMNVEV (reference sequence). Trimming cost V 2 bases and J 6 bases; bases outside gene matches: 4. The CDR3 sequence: CASSLTRGIQPQHF. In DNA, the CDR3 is TGTGCCAGCAGTTTAACCAGGGGGATTCAGCCCCAGCATTTT.

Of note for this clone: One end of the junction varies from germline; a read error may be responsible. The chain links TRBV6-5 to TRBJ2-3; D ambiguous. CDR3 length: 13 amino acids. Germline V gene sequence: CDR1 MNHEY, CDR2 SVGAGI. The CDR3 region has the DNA TGTGCCAGCAGTTACAGGAGCAGAGATACGCAGTATTTT. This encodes CASSYRSRDTQYF.

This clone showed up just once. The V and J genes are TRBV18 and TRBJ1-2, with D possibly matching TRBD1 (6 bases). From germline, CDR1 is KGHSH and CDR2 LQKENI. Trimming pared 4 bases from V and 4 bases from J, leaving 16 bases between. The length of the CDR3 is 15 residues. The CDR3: CASSLGQGQTYGYTF. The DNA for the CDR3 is TGTGCCAGCTCACTGGGGCAGGGGCAGACCTATGGCTACACCTTC. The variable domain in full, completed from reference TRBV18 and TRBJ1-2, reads NAGVMQNPRHLVRRRGQEARLRCSPMKGHSHVYWYRQLPEEGLKFMVYLQKENIIDESGMPKERFSAEFPKEGPSILRIQQVVRGDSAAYFCASSLGQGQTYGYTFGSGTRLTVV.

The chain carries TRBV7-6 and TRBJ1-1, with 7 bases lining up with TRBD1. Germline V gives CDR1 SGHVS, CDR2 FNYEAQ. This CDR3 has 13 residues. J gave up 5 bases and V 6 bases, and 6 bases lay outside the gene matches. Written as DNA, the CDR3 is TGTGCCAGCAGGGCGGCAGGGGGGACTGAAGCTTTCTTT. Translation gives CASRAAGGTEAFF.

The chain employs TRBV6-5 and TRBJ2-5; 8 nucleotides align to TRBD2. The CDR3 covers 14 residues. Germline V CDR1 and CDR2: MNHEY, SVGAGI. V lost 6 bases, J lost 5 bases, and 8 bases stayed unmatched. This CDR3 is CASSDGTSLETQYF. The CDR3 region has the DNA TGTGCCAGCAGCGACGGGACTAGTTTGGAGACCCAGTACTTC.

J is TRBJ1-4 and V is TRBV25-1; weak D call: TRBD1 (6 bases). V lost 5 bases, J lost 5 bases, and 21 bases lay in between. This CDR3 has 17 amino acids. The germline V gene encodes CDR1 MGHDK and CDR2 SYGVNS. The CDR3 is CASSLPSIETGNEKLFF. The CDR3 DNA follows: TGTGCCAGCAGTCTACCCTCTATAGAGACAGGCAATGAAAAACTGTTTTTT.

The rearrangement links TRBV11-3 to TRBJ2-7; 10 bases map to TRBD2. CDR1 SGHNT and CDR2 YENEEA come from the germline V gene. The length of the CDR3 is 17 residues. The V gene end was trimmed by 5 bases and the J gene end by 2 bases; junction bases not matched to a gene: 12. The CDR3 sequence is CASSPVGGLAWAYEQYV. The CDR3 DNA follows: TGTGCCAGCAGCCCCGTGGGGGGACTAGCGTGGGCCTACGAGCAGTACGTC.

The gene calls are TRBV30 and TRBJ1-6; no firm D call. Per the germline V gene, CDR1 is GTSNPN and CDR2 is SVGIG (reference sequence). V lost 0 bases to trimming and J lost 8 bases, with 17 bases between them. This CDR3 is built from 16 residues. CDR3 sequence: CAWSVLLGMEDSPLHF. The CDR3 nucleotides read TGTGCCTGGAGTGTACTACTGGGGATGGAGGATTCACCCCTCCACTTT.

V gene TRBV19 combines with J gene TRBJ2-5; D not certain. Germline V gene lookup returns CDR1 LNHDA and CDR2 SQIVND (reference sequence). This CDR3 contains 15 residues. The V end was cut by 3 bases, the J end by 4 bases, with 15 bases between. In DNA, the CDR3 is TGTGCCAGTAGTATGGGCCAGGCCGACGGAGAGACCCAGTACTTC. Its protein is CASSMGQADGETQYF.

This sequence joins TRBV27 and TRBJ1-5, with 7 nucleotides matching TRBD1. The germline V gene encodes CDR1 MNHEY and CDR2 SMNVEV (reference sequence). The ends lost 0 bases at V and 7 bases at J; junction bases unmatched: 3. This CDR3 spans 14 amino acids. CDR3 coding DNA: TGTGCCAGCAGTTTATCACAGGGGAGCCAGCCCCAGCATTTT. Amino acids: CASSLSQGSQPQHF.

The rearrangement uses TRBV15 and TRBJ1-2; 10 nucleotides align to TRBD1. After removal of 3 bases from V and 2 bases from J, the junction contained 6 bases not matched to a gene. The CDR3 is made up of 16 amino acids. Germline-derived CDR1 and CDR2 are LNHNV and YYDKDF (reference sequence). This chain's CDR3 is CATSSLGTGDNYGYTF. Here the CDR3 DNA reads TGTGCCACCAGCAGCCTCGGGACAGGGGACAACTATGGCTACACCTTC.

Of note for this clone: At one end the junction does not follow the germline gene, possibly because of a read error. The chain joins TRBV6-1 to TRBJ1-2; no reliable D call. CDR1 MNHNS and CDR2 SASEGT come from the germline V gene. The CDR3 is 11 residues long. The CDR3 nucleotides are TGTGCCAGCAGGGAAGAACGGGGCTACACCTTC. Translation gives CASREERGYTF.

CDR3 bases: TGTGCCAGCAGTTTATCAGGCAGAGATTACACTGAAGCTTTCTTT. Translated: CASSLSGRDYTEAFF. This rearrangement joins TRBV28 to TRBJ1-1; no clear D. The CDR3 contains 15 residues. Trimming removed 1 base from V and 3 bases from J, with 12 bases in between. Germline values: CDR1 MDHEN, CDR2 SYDVKM. The complete variable domain, with remaining parts taken from reference TRBV28 and TRBJ1-1, reads DVKVTQSSRYLVKRTGEKVFLECVQDMDHENMFWYRQDPGLGLRLIYFSYDVKMKEKGDIPEGYSVSREKKERFSLILESASTNQTSMYLCASSLSGRDYTEAFFGQGTRLTVV.